This TCR beta chain was identified in a study of blood T cell repertoires in COVID-19. Study summary: T cells, B-cell-depleted T cells, or PBMCs provided the cDNA or gDNA that served as material.

The data were produced by immunoSEQ multiplex PCR, yet TCRdb's version contains in-frame clones alone and is incomplete. The top ten clones hold less than 9.5% of a sample with 100,000 or so clones, about 86% of them seen once. There are 15 residues in the CDR3. Looked up from germline, CDR1 is SGHNT and CDR2 is YYREEE (reference sequence). Between the trimmed V and J ends, which lost 1 base and 0 bases, there was a span of 10 bases. This TCR came from a man between 60 and 75 years old with acute or convalescent COVID-19. What was sequenced was peripheral blood. The chain joins TRBV5-4 to TRBJ1-1; D is ambiguous. This CDR3 is CASSLRVGMNTEAFF. The CDR3 DNA reads as TGTGCCAGCAGCTTGCGGGTAGGAATGAACACTGAAGCTTTCTTT.